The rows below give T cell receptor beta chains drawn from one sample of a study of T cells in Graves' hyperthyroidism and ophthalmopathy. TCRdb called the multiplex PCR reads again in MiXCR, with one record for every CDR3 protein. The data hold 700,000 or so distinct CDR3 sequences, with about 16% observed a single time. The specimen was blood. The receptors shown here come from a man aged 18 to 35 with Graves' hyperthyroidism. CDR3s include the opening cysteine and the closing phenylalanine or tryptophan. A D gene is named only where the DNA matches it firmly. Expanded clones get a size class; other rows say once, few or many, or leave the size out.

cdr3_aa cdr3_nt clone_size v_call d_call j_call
CASRQAPGELFF TGTGCCAGCAGACAGGCTCCCGGGGAGCTGTTTTTT - TRBV2 - TRBJ2-2
CASSQFAGLADSDTQYF TGCGCCAGCAGCCAGTTCGCGGGACTAGCGGACTCAGATACGCAGTATTTT - TRBV4-1 TRBD2 TRBJ2-3
CASSQASGRASNTGELFF TGTGCCAGCAGCCAAGCTTCGGGGAGGGCCTCGAACACCGGGGAGCTGTTTTTT few TRBV3-1 TRBD2 TRBJ2-2
CSAWDRDYGYTF TGCAGCGCCTGGGACAGGGACTATGGCTACACCTTC many TRBV29-1 TRBD1 TRBJ1-2
CASSWGYQGNEQFF TGTGCCAGCAGCTGGGGCTATCAGGGGAATGAGCAGTTCTTC many TRBV7-2 - TRBJ2-1
CASSDSREYNEQFF TGTGCCAGCAGCGATTCCAGGGAGTACAATGAGCAGTTCTTC many TRBV6-2/TRBV6-3 - TRBJ2-1
CASSFRRGRSGNTIYF TGTGCCAGCAGTTTTAGGAGGGGACGGTCTGGAAACACCATATATTTT - TRBV2 - TRBJ1-3
CASSSTGPQETQYF TGTGCCAGCAGCTCCACTGGTCCCCAAGAGACCCAGTACTTC many TRBV7-3 - TRBJ2-5
CASSLVGGGETNYGYTF TGTGCCAGCAGCTTAGTGGGTGGGGGGGAAACTAACTATGGCTACACCTTC - TRBV7-9 - TRBJ1-2
CASSPNRGGTEAFF TGTGCCAGCAGCCCAAACAGGGGAGGCACTGAAGCTTTCTTT few TRBV9 TRBD1 TRBJ1-1
CASQLRRQGNYGYTF TGTGCCAGCCAACTGAGGAGACAGGGGAACTATGGCTACACCTTC - TRBV2 TRBD1 TRBJ1-2
CSVGGYRNEQYF TGCAGCGTTGGGGGTTATAGGAACGAGCAGTACTTC - TRBV29-1 - TRBJ2-7
CASSPSPTGGQPQHF TGTGCCAGCAGTCCAAGCCCTACAGGAGGTCAGCCCCAGCATTTT many TRBV28 - TRBJ1-5
CASSLRAGTEAFF TGCGCCAGCAGCTTGAGGGCTGGCACTGAAGCTTTCTTT - TRBV5-1 - TRBJ1-1
CASRETSNQPQHF TGTGCCAGCAGGGAGACTAGCAATCAGCCCCAGCATTTT many TRBV2 - TRBJ1-5
CASSQADRAGTEAFF TGTGCCAGCAGCCAAGCCGACAGGGCCGGCACTGAAGCTTTCTTT - TRBV3-1 TRBD1 TRBJ1-1
CASSLFGRRYSNQPQHF TGTGCCAGCAGTTTGTTTGGCAGAAGATATAGCAATCAGCCCCAGCATTTT many TRBV28 - TRBJ1-5
CATSDTGSYGYTF TGTGCCACCAGTGATACAGGGAGCTATGGCTACACCTTC - TRBV24-1 - TRBJ1-2
CASSSGQGILSYEQYF TGTGCCAGCAGTTCGGGACAGGGTATTTTATCCTACGAGCAGTACTTC - TRBV2 TRBD1 TRBJ2-7
CASSWGSFTGELFF TGCGCCAGCAGCTGGGGCAGCTTCACCGGGGAGCTGTTTTTT - TRBV5-1 - TRBJ2-2
CASSESAGELFF TGTGCCAGCAGTGAAAGTGCCGGGGAGCTGTTTTTT many TRBV6-1 - TRBJ2-2
CASSSTAGAPQETQYF TGTGCCAGCAGTTCGACGGCGGGGGCCCCACAAGAGACCCAGTACTTC many TRBV28 - TRBJ2-5
CSVRDSNYEQYF TGCAGCGTTAGGGACAGTAACTACGAGCAGTACTTC - TRBV29-1 TRBD1 TRBJ2-7
CASSFSTGTLMNEQFF TGTGCCAGCAGCTTCTCTACGGGAACCCTTATGAATGAGCAGTTCTTC - TRBV7-9 - TRBJ2-1
CASSSPPHPSYNEQFF TGTGCCAGCAGTTCCCCCCCCCACCCCTCCTACAATGAGCAGTTCTTC few TRBV6-5 - TRBJ2-1
CASSFPPDEGETYEQYF TGTGCCAGCAGCTTCCCGCCGGACGAGGGAGAAACCTACGAGCAGTACTTC - TRBV7-9 - TRBJ2-7
CASSWDRGPNTQYF TGTGCCAGCAGCTGGGACAGGGGGCCAAATACGCAGTATTTT - TRBV5-4 TRBD1 TRBJ2-3
CASSPQGFGGGEQFF TGTGCCAGCAGTCCCCAGGGGTTCGGTGGGGGTGAGCAGTTCTTC many TRBV27 - TRBJ2-1
CSVTSGSHSYEQYF TGCAGCGTCACCAGCGGGAGCCACTCCTACGAGCAGTACTTC few TRBV29-1 TRBD2 TRBJ2-7
CSYGQGDWETQYF TGCAGCTATGGACAGGGGGACTGGGAGACCCAGTACTTC - TRBV29-1 TRBD1 TRBJ2-5
CASSLAGLALAKNIQYF TGTGCCAGCAGCTTAGCGGGACTAGCGTTAGCCAAAAACATTCAGTACTTC many TRBV11-2 TRBD2 TRBJ2-4
CATVSLAEAFF TGTGCCACCGTAAGTCTAGCTGAAGCTTTCTTT - TRBV28 - TRBJ1-1
CATSDSRRPGEQYF TGTGCCACCAGTGACTCCCGGAGGCCGGGGGAGCAGTACTTC - TRBV24-1 - TRBJ2-7
CASSQDLRGFHHAEQFF TGTGCCAGCAGCCAAGATCTCCGTGGGTTTCACCATGCGGAGCAGTTCTTC many TRBV3-1 - TRBJ2-1
CASSSTGQGLDTEAFF TGTGCCAGCAGTTCTACAGGGCAAGGGCTGGACACTGAAGCTTTCTTT many TRBV28 - TRBJ1-1
CASSYRRTGNTGELFF TGTGCCAGCAGTTACAGAAGGACAGGGAACACCGGGGAGCTGTTTTTT - TRBV6-5 TRBD1 TRBJ2-2
CATSDTWTGGNEQFF TGTGCCACCAGTGATACTTGGACAGGGGGCAATGAGCAGTTCTTC many TRBV24-1 TRBD1 TRBJ2-1
CASTSRDRGHEQFF TGTGCCAGCACTTCCCGGGACAGGGGCCATGAGCAGTTCTTC - TRBV7-2 TRBD1 TRBJ2-1
CASSFQPSGDPKNIQYF TGTGCCAGCAGTTTTCAGCCTAGCGGCGATCCAAAAAACATTCAGTACTTC - TRBV12-3/TRBV12-4 TRBD2 TRBJ2-4
CASSLDGVGARYF TGTGCCAGCAGCTTAGATGGGGTCGGGGCCCGGTACTTC few TRBV7-2 - TRBJ2-5
CASSSHLGQGRTYEQYF TGCGCCAGCAGCTCCCACCTCGGACAGGGCCGAACCTACGAGCAGTACTTC - TRBV5-1 TRBD1 TRBJ2-7
CASSYFGGREQYF TGTGCCAGCAGTTACTTCGGCGGCAGGGAGCAGTACTTC many TRBV6-2/TRBV6-3 - TRBJ2-7
CASRPGGYAEAFF TGTGCCAGCAGACCCGGGGGGTACGCTGAAGCTTTCTTT many TRBV6-1 - TRBJ1-1
CASSIGGGQFF TGTGCCAGTAGTATTGGTGGAGGGCAGTTCTTC few TRBV19 - TRBJ2-1
CAWSPDRFNTEAFF TGTGCCTGGAGTCCTGACAGGTTTAACACTGAAGCTTTCTTT many TRBV30 - TRBJ1-1
CASGLDYSNQPQHF TGTGCTAGTGGTTTGGACTATAGCAATCAGCCCCAGCATTTT few TRBV12-5 - TRBJ1-5
CASSLGGMNNEQFF TGCGCCAGCAGCTTGGGGGGGATGAACAATGAGCAGTTCTTC - TRBV5-1 - TRBJ2-1
CASSPRVRNGNEQFF TGTGCCAGCAGCCCACGGGTCAGAAATGGGAATGAGCAGTTCTTC - TRBV7-6 - TRBJ2-1
CSALNRDRGESGANVLTF TGCAGTGCTCTCAACCGGGACAGGGGGGAATCTGGGGCCAACGTCCTGACTTTC - TRBV20-1 TRBD1 TRBJ2-6
CASSPGDRGYNSPLHF TGTGCCAGCAGCCCCGGGGACAGGGGATATAATTCACCCCTCCACTTT - TRBV7-9 TRBD1 TRBJ1-6
CSAQRNEQFF TGCAGTGCTCAGAGGAATGAGCAGTTCTTC - TRBV20-1 - TRBJ2-1
CASSKQGASGTEAFF TGTGCCAGCAGCAAACAGGGGGCGTCGGGTACTGAAGCTTTCTTT few TRBV7-9 TRBD1 TRBJ1-1
CASKGLAGSTGELFF TGTGCCAGCAAAGGACTAGCGGGAAGCACCGGGGAGCTGTTTTTT many TRBV6-1 TRBD2 TRBJ2-2
CASSLGGRQGGYGYTF TGTGCCAGCAGCTTAGGGGGACGACAGGGCGGCTATGGCTACACCTTC few TRBV7-8 TRBD1 TRBJ1-2
CSATRTSNGEQYF TGCAGTGCTACTAGGACTAGCAACGGCGAGCAGTACTTC many TRBV20-1 TRBD2 TRBJ2-7
CSASGTSRRSYEQYF TGCAGCGCCTCCGGGACCAGCAGGAGAAGTTACGAGCAGTACTTC - TRBV29-1 - TRBJ2-7
CATSDLPTVANTGELFF TGTGCCACCAGTGACCTCCCGACAGTAGCGAACACCGGGGAGCTGTTTTTT - TRBV24-1 - TRBJ2-2